One sample yielded the 17 T cell receptor beta chains listed below, sequenced in a study of T cells in women clearing cervical HPV infection. Profiled with immunoSEQ multiplex PCR; TCRdb holds only in-frame clones, not every one. The sample totals 20,000 to 25,000 clones. The sample comprised blood buffy coat. Receptors originate from a woman between 18 and 69 years old with a cervical HPV16 infection that either progressed to CIN3+ or cleared (not recorded which).

A note on this clone: The CDR3 is cut off 3 residues early in the read; its end comes from the germline J gene. The rearrangement joins TRBV18 to TRBJ2-5, with TRBD2 as a possible D gene (6 bases). The ends were cut back, 0 bases at V and 0 bases at J, with 8 bases in the middle. From germline, CDR1 is KGHSH and CDR2 LQKENI. This CDR3 has 15 amino acids. Partial CDR3 DNA: TGTGCCAGCTCACCACCGGCGGGATACCAAGAGACC. Translated: CASSPPAGYQET. The CDR3 reads in full as CASSPPAGYQETQYF.

A note on this clone: From the germline J gene comes the end of the CDR3, since the read stops 3 residues before it. The chain joins TRBV30 to TRBJ1-5, with D perhaps matching TRBD1 (5 bases). The V and J ends lost 0 bases and 2 bases respectively, with 11 bases between them. Germline CDR1 is GTSNPN and CDR2 is SVGIG (reference sequence). This CDR3 is built from 15 residues. CDR3 loop: CAWSVTGTRNQPQHF. The CDR3 DNA, read in part, is TGTGCCTGGAGTGTTACTGGGACTCGCAATCAGCCC.

Points on this clone: The CDR3 extends 3 residues past the end of the read, so its final part is completed from the germline J gene. The V gene is TRBV5-4, the J gene TRBJ2-5, with D tentatively TRBD2 (5 bases). The length of the CDR3 is 14 residues. In germline, CDR1 is SGHNT, CDR2 YYREEE (reference sequence). V gave up 4 bases and J gave up 5 bases, with 15 bases separating them. The CDR3 protein is CASSSSGSRETQYF. Partial CDR3 DNA: TGTGCCAGCAGCAGCAGCGGTTCTAGGGAGACC.

As regards this clone: The read gets to within 3 residues of the CDR3 end, and the germline J gene fills in the rest. This chain uses TRBV12-3 or TRBV12-4 with TRBJ1-1, with D possibly matching TRBD1 (5 bases). V lost 5 bases to trimming and J lost 5 bases, with 12 bases between them. The CDR3 consists of 13 residues. The covered CDR3 bases are TGTGCCAGCAGTCTCGGGGGGGAGACTGAA. Protein product: CASSLGGETE. The whole CDR3 sequence is CASSLGGETEAFF.

Worth noting for this clone: Compared with germline, one end of the junction differs, possibly owing to a read error. CDR3 bases read: TGCGCCAGCAGCCAAGATGTAGGGGGCACTTACAATGAG. The encoded protein is CASSQDVGGTYNE. The complete CDR3 reads CASSQDVGGTYNEQFF. This chain connects TRBV4-2 to TRBJ2-1, with TRBD1 matching over 7 bases. The read ends 3 residues shy of where the CDR3 ends; the end is completed using the germline J gene. Germline CDR1 and CDR2: LGHNA and YNFKEQ. The CDR3 has 16 residues.

Details on this clone: The CDR3 goes on 3 residues after the read ends, and that part is filled in from the germline J gene. This sequence joins TRBV19 and TRBJ1-1; 8 nucleotides agree with TRBD1. Germline-derived CDR1 and CDR2 are LNHDA and SQIVND (reference sequence). The J segment lost 4 bases and the V segment lost 5 bases, leaving 3 bases of the junction unmatched. The CDR3 is 13 residues long. CDR3 bases read: TGTGCCAGTAGTCGGACAGGGTCCACTGAA. It yields the protein CASSRTGSTE. The whole CDR3 protein reads CASSRTGSTEAFF.

Regarding this clone: Coverage ceases 3 residues before the CDR3 finishes, and the germline J gene fills in the end. V gene TRBV11-2 combines with J gene TRBJ1-2, with TRBD1 matching 7 bases. The CDR3 length is 12 residues. The germline CDR1 and CDR2 sequences are SGHAT and FQNNGV. V lost 10 bases and J lost 3; bases outside the gene matches: 5. The CDR3 reads CATTDRDYGYTF. The DNA read from the CDR3 is TGTGCCACCACTGACAGGGACTATGGC.

On this clone: Read coverage stops 3 residues before the CDR3 terminus; the germline J gene supplies the remainder. The V gene is TRBV12-3 or TRBV12-4, the J gene TRBJ2-3, with D unclear. Deletions cut 1 base from V and 0 bases from J, with 8 bases between. The CDR3 has 15 residues. The sequenced CDR3 bases are TGTGCCAGCAGTTTAGACTCCCTAAGCACAGATACG. Translation: CASSLDSLSTDT. In full, the CDR3 is CASSLDSLSTDTQYF.

Worth noting for this clone: The read falls 3 residues short of the CDR3 end, and the missing part is taken from the germline J gene. The chain joins TRBV5-1 to TRBJ2-6; D is ambiguous. Germline CDR1 reads SGHRS; CDR2 reads YFSETQ. Trimming cost V 2 bases and J 2 bases, with 5 bases left between them. This CDR3 contains 14 residues. Incomplete CDR3 DNA: TGCGCCAGCAGCTTTACTACTGGGGCCAACGTC. Its translation: CASSFTTGANV. The complete CDR3 protein is CASSFTTGANVLTF.

Concerning this clone itself: The observed sequence ends 3 residues before the CDR3 terminus, with the missing tail filled in from the germline J gene. This chain joins TRBV7-8 and TRBJ1-6; maybe TRBD1 (6 bases). The CDR3 totals 14 residues. Trimming removed 8 bases at V and 2 bases at J, with 10 bases between. Per the germline V gene, CDR1 is SGHVS and CDR2 is FQNEAQ. The chain's CDR3 is CASFGGPYNSPLHF. CDR3 DNA, as far as it was read: TGTGCCAGCTTTGGGGGCCCCTATAATTCACCC.

With regard to this clone: The read ends 3 residues shy of where the CDR3 ends; the end is completed using the germline J gene. The chain uses TRBV7-9 and TRBJ2-3; TRBD2 matches at 14 bases. The junction had 4 bases not matched to a gene; V was cut back by 5 bases and J by 6 bases. The CDR3 is 15 amino acids. Germline CDR1 reads SEHNR; CDR2 reads FQNEAQ (reference sequence). CDR3 DNA, as far as it was read: TGTGCCAGCAGCCTGGGACTAGCGGGGGTTGATACG. Its protein product is CASSLGLAGVDT. From start to end, the CDR3 is CASSLGLAGVDTQYF.

On this clone: Read sequence stops 3 residues before the CDR3 end, and the germline J gene provides the missing end. The rearrangement joins TRBV7-9 to TRBJ1-2; D perhaps matches TRBD1 (6 bases). This CDR3 has 15 residues. Germline V lookup: CDR1 SEHNR, CDR2 FQNEAQ (reference sequence). The CDR3 bases that were read are TGTGCCAGCAGCAATTACAGGGAGAGCTCCTACGAC. Translation gives CASSNYRESSYD. The full CDR3 protein is CASSNYRESSYDYTF.

Concerning this clone: The read halts 3 residues ahead of the CDR3 end, with the missing end drawn from the germline J gene. The chain uses TRBV28 and TRBJ1-5; 8 bases are a match to TRBD1. Germline V lookup: CDR1 MDHEN, CDR2 SYDVKM. The CDR3 has 14 residues. The V segment lost 3 bases and the J segment 3 bases; nucleotides outside the gene matches: 1. CDR3 sequence: CASSLGQANQPQHF. Incomplete CDR3 DNA: TGTGCCAGCAGTTTGGGACAGGCCAATCAGCCC.

Worth noting for this clone: The CDR3 end falls 3 residues outside the read, so it is completed with the germline J gene. The rearrangement links TRBV11-2 to TRBJ2-4; D gene uncertain. Per germline, CDR1 SGHAT and CDR2 FQNNGV. Between the trimmed V and J ends, which lost 0 bases and 9 bases, there was a span of 15 bases. This CDR3 region has 15 residues. The CDR3 is CASSLDHTTERIQYF. Partial CDR3 DNA: TGTGCCAGCAGCTTAGATCACACGACGGAGCGCATT.

CDR3 residues: CSAKAVFREAGEQFF. The sequenced CDR3 bases are TGCAGTGCCAAGGCAGTGTTTAGGGAAGCGGGTGAG. This chain connects TRBV20-1 to TRBJ2-1; D is possibly TRBD2 (6 bases). The read finishes 3 residues shy of the CDR3 end, and the germline J gene is used to complete it. CDR3 length equals 15 residues. Trimming removed 6 bases from V and 9 bases from J, with 24 bases in between. Per the germline V gene, CDR1 is DFQATT and CDR2 is SNEGSKA (reference sequence).

As for this clone: The CDR3 end lies 3 residues beyond the end of the read and is filled in from the germline J gene. The chain is built from TRBV4-1 and TRBJ2-7, with TRBD1 matching 9 bases. The V gene's germline CDR1 is MGHRA and CDR2 YSYEKL. Trimming removed 6 bases from V and 3 bases from J; junction bases left unmatched: 6. The CDR3 spans 14 residues. Here the CDR3 reads CASSLLGQGYEQYF. CDR3 bases read: TGCGCCAGCAGTCTATTGGGACAGGGCTACGAG.

On this clone itself: The read terminates 3 residues ahead of where the CDR3 ends, so the germline J gene completes it. The chain couples TRBV30 to TRBJ2-7; 8 bases fit TRBD1. Germline CDR1 GTSNPN, CDR2 SVGIG (reference sequence). V lost 0 bases and J lost 6; bases outside the gene matches: 10. The CDR3 is 15 amino acids. The sequenced part of the CDR3 DNA is TGTGCCTGGAGTGTACGGGCAGGGGGCGATGGCGAG. Protein: CAWSVRAGGDGE. The complete CDR3 sequence is CAWSVRAGGDGEQYF.